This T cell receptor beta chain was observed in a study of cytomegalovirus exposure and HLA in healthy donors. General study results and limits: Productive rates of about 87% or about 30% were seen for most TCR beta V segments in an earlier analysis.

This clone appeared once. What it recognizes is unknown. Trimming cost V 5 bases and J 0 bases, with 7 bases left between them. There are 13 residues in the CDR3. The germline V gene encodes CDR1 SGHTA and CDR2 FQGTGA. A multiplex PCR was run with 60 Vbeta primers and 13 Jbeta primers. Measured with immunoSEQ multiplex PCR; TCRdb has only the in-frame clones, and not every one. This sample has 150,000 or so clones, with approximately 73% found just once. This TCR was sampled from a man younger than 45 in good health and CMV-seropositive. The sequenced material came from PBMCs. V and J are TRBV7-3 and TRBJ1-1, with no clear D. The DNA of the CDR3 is TGTGCCAGCAGCGTTACAATGAACACTGAAGCTTTCTTT. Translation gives CASSVTMNTEAFF.